This TCR beta chain was captured in a study of T-cell reconstitution after alpha-beta-depleted transplantation in children. General study results and limits: Newly produced T cells mostly accounted for T-cell counts and diversity one year post-transplant. It was surviving recipient T cells and thymic progenitors that gave some patients high TCRbeta diversity at day 60. Reportedly, alpha-beta T cells present about two months post-transplant originated from several hundred expanded clones of graft origin.

On this clonotype: Antigen specificity is unknown.

The TCRbeta library was prepared with unique molecular identifiers. Each CDR3 protein gets one entry after TCRdb re-called the PCR reads with MiXCR. The sample includes roughly 570,000 distinct CDR3 sequences, 25% to 30% of them seen just once. The CDR3 loop spans 16 amino acids. Germline V gene data show CDR1 as SGHTS and CDR2 as YDEGEE. The V segment lost 4 bases and the J segment 0 bases; nucleotides outside the gene matches: 6. This chain joins TRBV5-8 and TRBJ2-3; 9 bases map to TRBD1. The sequence came from a boy under two years old with Wiskott-Aldrich syndrome, due to receive a stem cell transplant. The sample was PBMCs, taken before TCRalphabeta/CD19-depleted stem cell transplant. The CDR3 nucleotides read TGTGCCAGCAGCCCGTACAGGGGGCAAAGCACAGATACGCAGTATTTT. Translated, it gives CASSPYRGQSTDTQYF.